The entry that follows covers one T cell receptor beta chain sequence. CDR1 and CDR2 (germline): MRHNA, SNTAGT. J lost 9 bases, V lost 0 bases, and 11 bases had no gene match. This CDR3 is built from 16 residues. This sample was included in a study of blood T cell repertoires in COVID-19. Study at large: Sources were T cells, B-cell-depleted T cells, or PBMCs; the material itself was cDNA or gDNA.

Source study methods: Amplification from reference gene primers served as the basis for estimated nucleated cell counts. Assay: immunoSEQ multiplex PCR; the TCRdb copy retains only in-frame clones and omits some. V, J and clone size reflect that table, while D and trimming were determined from the DNA. The sample has 200,000 or so clones, 75% to 85% seen once. This sequence originates from a middle-aged man who had recovered from COVID-19. J is TRBJ2-1 and V is TRBV6-4, with 7 bases fitting TRBD2. The source material was peripheral blood. This CDR3 is CASSDSGRECLGEQFF. For the CDR3, the DNA is TGTGCCAGCAGTGACTCGGGGCGGGAGTGCCTGGGTGAGCAGTTCTTC.